This T cell receptor beta chain was documented in a study of blood T cell repertoires in COVID-19. The wider study: Specimens from acute and convalescent COVID-19 originated in the United States, Italy and Spain. T cells, B-cell-depleted T cells, or PBMCs supplied cDNA or gDNA.

CDR1 is KGHDR and CDR2 is SFDVKD in the germline V gene. V shed 4 bases and J 3 bases; nucleotides not matched to a gene: 2. This CDR3 spans 13 amino acids. Per the study methods: Quantification of nucleated cells was approximated via reference gene primer amplification. Clones were read by immunoSEQ multiplex PCR, and TCRdb kept only the in-frame ones, dropping some. V and J calls and clone size are those listed in that table; D and trimming were worked out from the DNA. Counted here are about 240,000 clones, 86% occurring once; the ten biggest clones make up 9% to 15%. The chain is built from TRBV24-1 and TRBJ2-7; 7 bases match TRBD1. Sample: peripheral blood. This receptor was obtained from an elderly man with acute or convalescent COVID-19. The DNA for the CDR3 is TGTGCCACCAGTGAGGCAGGGGGCTACGAGCAGTACTTC. This sequence encodes CATSEAGGYEQYF.